The 6 T cell receptor beta chains reported below all come from one sample, sequenced in a study of metastatic and nonmetastatic thyroid tumors. Until they underwent thyroid surgery, no patient had received any treatment. Using MiXCR, TCRdb re-called clones from the PCR reads. Of some 28,000 clones in the sample, 16% are singletons; the top ten hold 4% to 5.5%. Sequenced material: blood. All receptors derive from a female donor with papillary thyroid cancer or a benign thyroid nodule (not recorded which). Some clones in this sample may be carry-over from other donors' samples.

V is TRBV6-2 or TRBV6-3 and J is TRBJ1-6; D is unclear. This CDR3 is built from 15 residues. Deletions cut 5 bases from V and 3 bases from J, with 11 bases between. In germline, CDR1 is MNHEY, CDR2 SVGEGT. The CDR3 sequence: CASSQTGSYNSPLHF. CDR3 in DNA: TGTGCCAGCAGTCAAACCGGGAGCTATAATTCACCCCTCCACTTT.

This clone was counted at least ten times. V is TRBV20-1 and J is TRBJ2-5; D is uncertain. Trimming removed 7 bases from V and 0 bases from J, with 12 bases in between. The CDR3 is 13 residues long. Germline CDR1 reads DFQATT; CDR2 reads SNEGSKA (reference sequence). CDR3 bases: TGCAGTGGCATACTTGGGAACCAAGAGACCCAGTACTTC. Translating it yields CSGILGNQETQYF.

In this sample, this clone turned up once. This chain uses TRBV20-1 with TRBJ2-5; TRBD2 matches at 10 bases. The CDR3 consists of 16 residues. The germline V gene encodes CDR1 DFQATT and CDR2 SNEGSKA (reference sequence). The J segment lost 5 bases and the V segment lost 0 bases, leaving 9 bases of the junction unmatched. The DNA of the CDR3 is TGCAGTGCTAGAGATCTCCCTAGCGGGAGTCCCGAGACCCAGTACTTC. It codes for CSARDLPSGSPETQYF.

Concerning this clone: A much more abundant neighbour one base away suggests this may be a read error. Other DNA variants within this sample encode the same CDR3. The rearrangement joins TRBV12-3 or TRBV12-4 to TRBJ2-5; D perhaps matches TRBD2 (6 bases). The CDR3 runs 16 residues. The CDR3 sequence: CASSFFRGGAPKIVFF. CDR3 sequence (DNA): TGTGCCAGCAGTTTCTTCCGCGGAGGGGCTCCCAAGATTGTTTTCTTC.

This clone was detected ten times or more. The rearrangement uses TRBV28 and TRBJ1-1, with a weak D call TRBD1 (6 bases). The V gene's germline CDR1 is MDHEN and CDR2 SYDVKM. The germline V and J ends were trimmed by 6 bases and 4 bases, with 18 bases remaining between them. CDR3 size: 15 residues. The CDR3 sequence: CASRITGGRSTEAFF. As DNA, the CDR3 is TGTGCCAGCAGAATCACGGGGGGGCGGAGCACTGAAGCTTTCTTT.

Concerning this clone itself: With a much larger clone just one base away, this may be a read error. The chain is built from TRBV29-1 and TRBJ2-4; a weak D match, TRBD1 (6 bases). Germline CDR1 and CDR2: SQVTM and ANQGSEA. CDR3 size: 13 residues. With 1 base removed from V and 8 bases from J, the gap between germline ends came to 12 bases. The CDR3 protein is CSVEGTAPDIQYF. Here the CDR3 DNA reads TGCAGCGTTGAAGGGACAGCCCCAGACATTCAGTACTTC.